This passage covers 23 T cell receptor beta chains from one sample sequenced in a study of shared clonotypes between healthy human individuals. Some clones are missing from TCRdb's copy, which holds only in-frame ones; the method was immunoSEQ multiplex PCR. The sample has 980,000 or so clones, about 80% seen once; the top ten hold approximately 1.5%. The sample comprised memory CD4+ T cells sorted from blood. Specified subset: CD45RA-negative fraction. The receptors shown here come from a man between 18 and 29 years old in good health.

In the case of this clone: A far larger clone is a single base away, which makes a read error likely. The rearrangement joins TRBV6-1 to TRBJ1-1, with D perhaps matching TRBD1 (6 bases). V was cut by 4 bases and J by 1 base, with 10 bases left in between. Germline CDR1 MNHNS, CDR2 SASEGT. The CDR3 runs to 14 residues. The DNA of the CDR3 is TGTGCCAGCAGTGGGACAGTGAGGAACACTGAAGCTTTCTTT. Amino acid sequence: CASSGTVRNTEAFF.

The chain combines TRBV5-1 with TRBJ2-5; the match to TRBD1 covers 7 bases. This CDR3 is 13 amino acids long. The V and J ends lost 6 bases and 5 bases, in that order; junction bases with no gene match: 7. Germline loops: CDR1 SGHRS, CDR2 YFSETQ. The CDR3 DNA is TGCGCCAGCACCTCGACAGGGACGGAGACCCAGTACTTC. As protein: CASTSTGTETQYF.

The rearrangement links TRBV18 to TRBJ2-7, with 11 nucleotides matching TRBD2. This CDR3 is built from 13 residues. V shed 6 bases, J shed 4 bases, and the junction held 2 bases outside the gene matches. Germline CDR1 and CDR2: KGHSH and LQKENI. CDR3 in DNA: TGTGCCAGCTCGGGGACTAGCGGATACGAGCAGTACTTC. Protein: CASSGTSGYEQYF.

The chain links TRBV7-9 to TRBJ2-3; the match to TRBD1 covers 8 bases. Germline V gene sequence: CDR1 SEHNR, CDR2 FQNEAQ (reference sequence). After removal of 4 bases from V and 5 bases from J, the junction contained 8 bases not matched to a gene. This CDR3 is built from 15 residues. The CDR3 here is CASSSLDRGGDTQYF. CDR3 sequence (DNA): TGTGCCAGCAGCTCCCTAGACAGGGGAGGAGATACGCAGTATTTT. Combining the CDR3 with reference TRBV7-9 and TRBJ2-3 gives the whole variable domain DTGVSQNPRHKITKRGQNVTFRCDPISEHNRLYWYRQTLGQGPEFLTYFQNEAQLEKSRLLSDRFSAERPKGSFSTLEIQRTEQGDSAMYLCASSSLDRGGDTQYFGPGTRLTVL.

The gene calls are TRBV7-9 and TRBJ2-7, with 8 bases identical to TRBD2. The germline CDR1 and CDR2 sequences are SEHNR and FQNEAQ (reference sequence). J was trimmed by 3 bases and V by 0 bases; bases with no gene match: 7. The CDR3 sequence is 16 residues long. CDR3 amino acids: CASSLAVRGLDYEQYF. DNA for the CDR3: TGTGCCAGCAGCTTAGCAGTACGGGGACTAGACTACGAGCAGTACTTC.

The V gene is TRBV7-8, the J gene TRBJ2-3; 8 bases are a match to TRBD2. There are 15 residues in the CDR3. CDR1 and CDR2 from the germline V gene are SGHVS and FQNEAQ. Germline trimming cut 2 bases from V and 4 bases from J; bases unmatched to any gene: 5. The CDR3 reads CASSLRLAGADTQYF. The CDR3 DNA is TGTGCCAGCAGCTTACGGCTAGCGGGCGCAGATACGCAGTATTTT.

The V gene is TRBV20-1, the J gene TRBJ1-4; no clear D gene. V lost 2 bases and J 5 bases, leaving 3 bases between the germline ends. This CDR3 is 11 amino acids long. In germline, CDR1 is DFQATT, CDR2 SNEGSKA (reference sequence). CDR3 protein: CSARRNEKLFF. The CDR3, as DNA: TGCAGTGCTAGAAGAAATGAAAAACTGTTTTTT.

The chain links TRBV27 to TRBJ1-4; 10 bases match TRBD1. Germline V CDR1 and CDR2: MNHEY, SMNVEV (reference sequence). J gave up 8 bases and V 4 bases, and 7 bases lay outside the gene matches. The CDR3 sequence is 15 residues long. CDR3 sequence: CASSSAGTGVEKLFF. The CDR3 coding sequence is TGTGCCAGCAGTTCCGCCGGGACAGGGGTGGAAAAACTGTTTTTT.

The count of this clone is one. This chain connects TRBV7-9 to TRBJ2-5; D perhaps matches TRBD2 (6 bases). The length of the CDR3 is 15 residues. Trimming shortened V by 3 bases and J by 1 base, and 12 bases separated the two germline ends. CDR1 is SEHNR and CDR2 is FQNEAQ in the germline V gene (reference sequence). The CDR3 coding sequence is TGTGCCAGCAGCTTTCGGGGGACCTTCCAAGAGACCCAGTACTTC. Protein: CASSFRGTFQETQYF.

V is TRBV23-1 and J is TRBJ2-5, with TRBD1 matching 8 bases. Being an ORF, TRBV23-1 has a function that is uncertain. CDR3 length: 15 residues. The trim removed 2 bases at V and 4 bases at J, leaving 6 bases unmatched. CDR3: CASSQKTGGPETQYF. CDR3 sequence (DNA): TGCGCCAGCAGTCAAAAAACAGGGGGGCCAGAGACCCAGTACTTC.

This chain uses TRBV9 with TRBJ2-2; 13 bases line up with TRBD2. J was trimmed by 5 bases and V by 5 bases; bases with no gene match: 3. This CDR3 is built from 15 residues. CDR1 and CDR2 from the germline V gene are SGDLS and YYNGEE. The CDR3 DNA is TGTGCCAGCAGTGGGACTAGCGGGGTGACCGGGGAGCTGTTTTTT. Translating gives CASSGTSGVTGELFF.

This clone was detected a few times. The V call is TRBV6-1, the J call TRBJ2-7, with 9 bases that match TRBD1. Germline CDR1 MNHNS, CDR2 SASEGT. This CDR3 is built from 14 residues. The V and J ends lost 7 bases and 6 bases, in that order; junction bases with no gene match: 10. CDR3 amino acids: CASNPFRQGGEQYF. The CDR3 DNA is TGTGCCAGCAACCCTTTCCGACAGGGGGGCGAGCAGTACTTC.

The J gene is TRBJ2-5, the V gene TRBV5-1; the match to TRBD2 covers 10 bases. V lost 0 bases and J lost 5; bases outside the gene matches: 13. Germline CDR1 and CDR2: SGHRS and YFSETQ. The CDR3 has 18 residues. This CDR3 is CASSLANSGLAVSETQYF. The CDR3 nucleotides are TGCGCCAGCAGCTTGGCCAATTCCGGACTAGCGGTCTCCGAGACCCAGTACTTC.

This clone was seen just once. The rearrangement uses TRBV7-9 and TRBJ1-2; D call uncertain. The germline gives CDR1 SEHNR, CDR2 FQNEAQ (reference sequence). V was cut by 4 bases and J by 0 bases, with 12 bases left in between. The CDR3 loop spans 15 amino acids. DNA for the CDR3: TGTGCCAGCAGCTACGGGGTCCCCTCTAACTATGGCTACACCTTC. This gives the protein CASSYGVPSNYGYTF.

The gene calls are TRBV4-2 and TRBJ1-5; no firm D call. Germline V gene lookup returns CDR1 LGHNA and CDR2 YNFKEQ. Trimming took off 0 bases at V and 0 bases at J, with 3 bases between the two ends. The CDR3 is 14 residues long. The CDR3 sequence: CASSQDGSNQPQHF. Here the CDR3 DNA reads TGTGCCAGCAGCCAAGATGGTAGCAATCAGCCCCAGCATTTT.

The rearrangement joins TRBV2 to TRBJ1-1, with D unresolved. Germline CDR1 reads SNHLY; CDR2 reads FYNNEI. Trimming took 10 bases from V and 8 from J, leaving 14 bases between them. The CDR3 length is 11 residues. CDR3 in amino acids: CATRTRREAFF. In DNA, the CDR3 is TGTGCCACCCGGACGCGTCGGGAAGCTTTCTTT.

This clone has only a few counts. Other DNA sequences within the sample encode an identical CDR3. J is TRBJ2-7 and V is TRBV19, with D perhaps assigned TRBD1 or TRBD2 (5 bases each). The germline V gene encodes CDR1 LNHDA and CDR2 SQIVND (reference sequence). There are 14 residues in the CDR3. Trimming took 4 bases from V and 2 from J, leaving 12 bases between them. CDR3 region: CASSNRDGAYEQYF. CDR3 nucleotides: TGTGCCAGTAGTAATCGGGACGGGGCCTACGAGCAGTACTTC.

The V and J genes are TRBV4-1 and TRBJ2-3, with 9 nucleotides matching TRBD2. The CDR3 spans 18 residues. Unmatched junction bases numbered 11, after V lost 0 bases and J lost 4 bases. Germline loops: CDR1 MGHRA, CDR2 YSYEKL. CDR3 protein: CASSQESPSGAVADTQYF. CDR3 coding DNA: TGCGCCAGCAGCCAAGAATCGCCTAGCGGGGCGGTGGCAGATACGCAGTATTTT.

Only a few counts were recorded for this clone. This sequence joins TRBV7-2 and TRBJ2-3; 8 bases are a match to TRBD2. J lost 5 bases, V lost 1 base, and 8 bases had no gene match. This CDR3 contains 16 residues. Germline V gene lookup returns CDR1 SGHTA and CDR2 FQGNSA. The CDR3 bases are TGTGCCAGCAGCTTAGGGAGCGGGAGTGTTGTAGATACGCAGTATTTT. Protein sequence: CASSLGSGSVVDTQYF.

In the case of this clone: A much larger clone differs from this one at a single base, so this may be a read error. The same CDR3 arises from other DNA sequences in this sample as well. The gene calls are TRBV5-8 and TRBJ1-6, with 8 bases lining up with TRBD1. CDR3 length: 14 residues. With V trimmed by 0 bases and J by 7 bases, 0 bases remained unmatched. Germline V lookup: CDR1 SGHTS, CDR2 YDEGEE. The CDR3 coding sequence is TGTGCCAGCAGCTTGGGACAGGGGAATTCACCCCTCCACTTT. It yields the protein CASSLGQGNSPLHF.

The gene calls are TRBV6-6 and TRBJ2-5; D is undetermined. From germline, CDR1 is MNHNY and CDR2 SVGAGI (reference sequence). The CDR3 contains 15 residues. V lost 8 bases and J lost 0, with 16 bases in between. The CDR3 sequence: CASSIRDTYQETQYF. In nucleotides, the CDR3 is TGTGCCAGCTCTATCAGAGACACCTACCAAGAGACCCAGTACTTC.

This clone was detected once. The J gene is TRBJ2-3, the V gene TRBV30; D possibly uses TRBD1 or TRBD2 (6 bases each). CDR1 and CDR2 from the germline V gene are GTSNPN and SVGIG (reference sequence). The CDR3 totals 18 residues. The V gene lost 0 bases and the J gene lost 3 bases, with 22 bases spanning the gap. This CDR3 reads CAWSVLDYREVSTDTQYF. The CDR3, as DNA: TGTGCCTGGAGTGTATTGGATTACAGGGAGGTTTCAACAGATACGCAGTATTTT.

The chain carries TRBV13 and TRBJ2-7; D gene uncertain. CDR1 and CDR2 from the germline V gene are PRHDT and FYEKMQ (reference sequence). The CDR3 is 15 amino acids. With 1 base removed from V and 2 bases from J, the gap between germline ends came to 12 bases. CDR3 in amino acids: CASSLAVGMAYEQYF. In DNA, the CDR3 is TGTGCCAGCAGCTTAGCTGTGGGGATGGCCTACGAGCAGTACTTC. The whole variable domain, remainder taken from reference TRBV13 and TRBJ2-7, is AAGVIQSPRHLIKEKRETATLKCYPIPRHDTVYWYQQGPGQDPQFLISFYEKMQSDKGSIPDRFSAQQFSDYHSELNMSSLELGDSALYFCASSLAVGMAYEQYFGPGTRLTVT.